Below, one T cell receptor beta chain is given with its context. This entry comes from a study of T cells of healthy individuals. MiXCR, applied by TCRdb to the 5' RACE reads, yields one record per CDR3 protein. This sample has fewer than 75,000 distinct CDR3 sequences; 15% to 20% occur once, and the top ten carry about 4.7%. J was trimmed by 4 bases and V by 4 bases; bases with no gene match: 10. The CDR3 consists of 16 residues. Germline V gives CDR1 SEHNR, CDR2 FQNEAQ (reference sequence). This sequence originates from a human donor in good health. The chain couples TRBV7-9 to TRBJ1-3, with 7 bases fitting TRBD1. DNA of the CDR3: TGTGCCAGCAGCTCCGGGACAGTCTCCGCCGGAAACACCATATATTTT. This sequence encodes CASSSGTVSAGNTIYF.